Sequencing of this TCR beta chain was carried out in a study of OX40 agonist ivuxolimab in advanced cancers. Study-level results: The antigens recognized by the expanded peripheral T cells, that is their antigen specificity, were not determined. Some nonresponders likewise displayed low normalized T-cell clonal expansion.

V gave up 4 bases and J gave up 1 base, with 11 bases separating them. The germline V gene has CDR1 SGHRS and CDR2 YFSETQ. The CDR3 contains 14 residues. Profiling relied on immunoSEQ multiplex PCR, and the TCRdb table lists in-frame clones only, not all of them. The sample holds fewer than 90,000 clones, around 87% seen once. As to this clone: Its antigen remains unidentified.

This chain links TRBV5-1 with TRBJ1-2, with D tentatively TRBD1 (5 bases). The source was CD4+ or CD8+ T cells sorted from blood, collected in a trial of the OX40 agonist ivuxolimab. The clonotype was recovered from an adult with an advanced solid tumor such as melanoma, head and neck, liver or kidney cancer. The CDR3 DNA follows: TGCGCCAGCAGCCCCGAGGGGTTTAACTATGGCTACACCTTC. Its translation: CASSPEGFNYGYTF.